The clone carrying this TCR beta chain was recorded many times. This specimen comes from a study of T cells in Graves' hyperthyroidism and ophthalmopathy. Germline V lookup: CDR1 SGHRS, CDR2 YFSETQ. This CDR3 is built from 16 residues. J was trimmed by 0 bases and V by 4 bases; bases with no gene match: 8. What was amplified from RNA transcripts were TCR beta CDR3 regions. The HTBI primer set was used in a first-round RT-PCR of the TCR CDR3. TCRdb reanalysed the multiplex PCR reads using MiXCR and keeps one entry per CDR3 protein. Altogether under 250,000 distinct CDR3 sequences are present, approximately 24% being singletons, with the ten largest covering roughly a third.

The rearrangement links TRBV5-1 to TRBJ1-2; 8 bases match TRBD1. The specimen sequenced was blood. The receptor was derived from a woman between 40 and 55 years old with Graves' ophthalmopathy. The CDR3 spells CASSLGTGQTNYGYTF. Here the CDR3 DNA reads TGCGCCAGCAGCCTGGGGACAGGCCAGACTAACTATGGCTACACCTTC. Combining the CDR3 with reference TRBV5-1 and TRBJ1-2 gives the whole variable domain KAGVTQTPRYLIKTRGQQVTLSCSPISGHRSVSWYQQTPGQGLQFLFEYFSETQRNKGNFPGRFSGRQFSNSRSEMNVSTLELGDSALYLCASSLGTGQTNYGYTFGSGTRLTVV.